This TCR beta chain was profiled in a study of molecular identifiers for immune sequencing clone quantification. Study-wide background: Replicates split RNA from approximately 22,000 or 94,000 naive CD8 cells five ways, and the researchers sequenced four portions. Study results and limitations: Even with about a million naive cells present, spiked Jurkat TCR RNA from one cell was reportedly detectable. Highly expanded clone sizes could be underestimated by identical TCR molecules that share a barcode.

Germline values: CDR1 PRHDT, CDR2 FYEKMQ (reference sequence). The CDR3 sequence is 15 residues long. The trim removed 4 bases at V and 7 bases at J, leaving 10 bases unmatched. Naive CD8 libraries used 20,000 to 1,000,000 sorted cells and 10%, 30% or 50% RNA. Comment on this clonotype: Its antigen is currently unknown.

One entry per CDR3 protein results from TCRdb running MiXCR on the PCR reads. Here the sample spans under 600,000 distinct CDR3 sequences, 20% to 25% being singletons. The sequence derives from a human donor in good health. Some libraries in this study had Jurkat cell RNA spiked in. V is TRBV13 and J is TRBJ2-7; 10 bases align to TRBD2. The specimen was naive CD8+ T cells from blood, with Jurkat cell RNA spiked in. Subset denoted: FACS-sorted CD8+CD4-CCR7+CD45RA+ naive T cells. CDR3 amino acids: CASSSVLAGVYEQYF. The DNA of the CDR3 is TGTGCCAGCAGCTCCGTGCTAGCGGGAGTTTATGAGCAGTACTTC.